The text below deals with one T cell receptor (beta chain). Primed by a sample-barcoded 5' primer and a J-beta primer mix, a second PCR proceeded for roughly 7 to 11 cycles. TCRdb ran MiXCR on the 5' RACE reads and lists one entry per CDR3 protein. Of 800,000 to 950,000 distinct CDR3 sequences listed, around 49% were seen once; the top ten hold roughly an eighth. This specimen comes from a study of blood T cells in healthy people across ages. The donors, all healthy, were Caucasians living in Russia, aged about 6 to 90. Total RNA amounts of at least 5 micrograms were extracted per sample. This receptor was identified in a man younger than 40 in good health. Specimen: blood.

The CDR3 region has the DNA TGTGCCAGCAGCCAAGTTGAACCTAGCGGGGGGGCCGGTCGTCCTTCCATTCAGTACTTC. This codes for CASSQVEPSGGAGRPSIQYF. This rearrangement joins TRBV3-1 to TRBJ2-4, with 12 positions matching TRBD2. V was clipped by 1 base and J by 9 bases; unmatched bases: 19. The germline V gene has CDR1 LGHDT and CDR2 YNNKEL (reference sequence). The length of the CDR3 is 20 residues.